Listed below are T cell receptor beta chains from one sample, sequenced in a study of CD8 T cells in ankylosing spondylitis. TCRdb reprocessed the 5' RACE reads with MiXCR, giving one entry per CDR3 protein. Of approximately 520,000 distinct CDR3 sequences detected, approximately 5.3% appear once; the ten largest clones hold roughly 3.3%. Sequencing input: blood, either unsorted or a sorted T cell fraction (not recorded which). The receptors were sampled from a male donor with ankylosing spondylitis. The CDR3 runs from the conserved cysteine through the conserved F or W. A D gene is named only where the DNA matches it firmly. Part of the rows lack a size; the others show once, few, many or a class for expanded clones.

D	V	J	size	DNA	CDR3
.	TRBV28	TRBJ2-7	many	TGTGCCAGCAGTCCTCTCTCCTACGAGCAGTACTTC	CASSPLSYEQYF
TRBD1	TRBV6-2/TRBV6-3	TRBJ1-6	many	TGTGCCAGCAGTTGGCGGGACAGGGACGTCTCACCCCTCCACTTT	CASSWRDRDVSPLHF
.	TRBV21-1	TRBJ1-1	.	TGTGCCAGCAGCAAAGATGGGGCAGGGGCCAAGAACACTGAAGCTTTCTTT	CASSKDGAGAKNTEAFF
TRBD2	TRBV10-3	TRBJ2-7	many	TGTGCCATCTCCAGCGGGAGGGCCACCTACGAGCAGTACTTC	CAISSGRATYEQYF
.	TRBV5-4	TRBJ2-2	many	TGTGCCAGCAGCTTGGATCTCCGGACCCGGGAGCTGTTTTTT	CASSLDLRTRELFF
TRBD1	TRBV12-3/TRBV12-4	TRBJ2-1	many	TGTGCCAGCAGTTCCCCAGGGGGTCAAAAGAATGAGCAGTTCTTC	CASSSPGGQKNEQFF
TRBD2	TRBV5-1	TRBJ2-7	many	TGCGCCAGCAGCTTGGATCTAGCGGGGACCTACGAGCAGTACTTC	CASSLDLAGTYEQYF
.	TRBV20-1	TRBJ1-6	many	TGCAGTGCTTTACCGATACAGGGATCCTATAATTCACCCCTCCACTTT	CSALPIQGSYNSPLHF
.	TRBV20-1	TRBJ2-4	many	TGCAGTGCTAGAGATCTAGCGATAGCCAAAAACATTCAGTACTTC	CSARDLAIAKNIQYF
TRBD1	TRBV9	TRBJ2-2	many	TGTGCCAGCAGCGTAGCTTACGGACAGGGGGCGCATGGGGAGCTGTTTTTT	CASSVAYGQGAHGELFF
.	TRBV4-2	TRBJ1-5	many	TGTGCCAGCAGCCAACGAGGGGTTGATCAGCCCCAGCATTTT	CASSQRGVDQPQHF
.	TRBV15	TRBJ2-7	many	TGTGCCACCAGCAGAGAGCGGTTAGAGGGCTACGAGCAGTACTTC	CATSRERLEGYEQYF
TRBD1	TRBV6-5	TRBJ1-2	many	TGTGCCAGCAGTTACCGGACAGGGGGTAACTATGGCTACACCTTC	CASSYRTGGNYGYTF
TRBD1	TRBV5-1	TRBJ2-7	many	TGCGCCAGCAAGTCCGGGACAGGGGCCTACGAGCAGTACTTC	CASKSGTGAYEQYF
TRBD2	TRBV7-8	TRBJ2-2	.	TGTGCCAGCAGCCCGGGCAAAGCGGGGGTGACCGGGGAGCTGTTTTTT	CASSPGKAGVTGELFF
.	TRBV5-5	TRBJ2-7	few	TGTGCCAGCAGCTTGGCTAGGATAGTCCCCGAGCAGTACTTC	CASSLARIVPEQYF
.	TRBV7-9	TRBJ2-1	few	TGTGCCAGCAGGGCGGGGAGGGGGCCCCCGCGAGTGGAGCAGTTCTTC	CASRAGRGPPRVEQFF
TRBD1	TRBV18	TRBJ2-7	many	TGTGCCAGCTCACCAGAGGCAGGGGGACCCTACGAGCAGTACTTC	CASSPEAGGPYEQYF
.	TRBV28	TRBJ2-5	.	TGTGCCAGCAGCACCCCCGGGGCAAAAGAGACCCAGTACTTC	CASSTPGAKETQYF
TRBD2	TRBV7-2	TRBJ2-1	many	TGTGCCAGCAGCTCCCTCGGACTAGCGGAGGCGGATGAGCAGTTCTTC	CASSSLGLAEADEQFF
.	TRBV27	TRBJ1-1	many	TGTGCCAGCAGTTTAGGGTTTGAAGCTTTCTTT	CASSLGFEAFF